A single sample gave rise to the 23 T cell receptor beta chains below, sequenced in a study of T cell responses to AZD1222 COVID-19 vaccine. Repertoires were generated with immunoSEQ multiplex PCR, while TCRdb's copy carries only in-frame clones and drops some. In the table there are approximately 57,000 clones, approximately 83% of which are singletons. Sequenced material: peripheral blood, taken on day 0 of AZD1222 vaccination. These receptors all stem from an adult in good health.

This clone was counted once. This chain uses TRBV7-8 with TRBJ1-2; D perhaps matches TRBD1 (5 bases). This CDR3 region has 16 residues. The V end was cut by 5 bases, the J end by 8 bases, with 24 bases between. The germline V gene encodes CDR1 SGHVS and CDR2 FQNEAQ. CDR3 bases: TGTGCCAGCAGCGCCGAAAACTTAGGGGCAGGAGAAGGCTACACCTTC. This gives the protein CASSAENLGAGEGYTF.

The V and J genes are TRBV7-9 and TRBJ2-3, with 11 bases aligning to TRBD2. The CDR3 is 15 amino acids. J lost 3 bases, V lost 4 bases, and 3 bases had no gene match. Per germline, CDR1 SEHNR and CDR2 FQNEAQ (reference sequence). The DNA of the CDR3 is TGTGCCAGCAGCTCGAGGACTAGCGGGACAGATACGCAGTATTTT. This encodes CASSSRTSGTDTQYF.

This rearrangement joins TRBV7-2 to TRBJ1-6, with D possibly matching TRBD1 (6 bases). Trimming took 2 bases from V and 0 from J, leaving 8 bases between them. There are 16 residues in the CDR3. CDR1 is SGHTA and CDR2 is FQGNSA in the germline V gene. Here the CDR3 reads CASSLTGSSYNSPLHF. Here the CDR3 DNA reads TGTGCCAGCAGCTTAACAGGGAGCTCCTATAATTCACCCCTCCACTTT.

This clone rates as medium-sized. V is TRBV11-2 and J is TRBJ2-7, with 7 bases identical to TRBD1. This CDR3 is built from 12 residues. The ends lost 6 bases at V and 6 bases at J; junction bases unmatched: 5. CDR1 is SGHAT and CDR2 is FQNNGV in the germline V gene. CDR3 region: CASSPRTGEQYF. CDR3 nucleotides: TGTGCCAGCAGTCCCAGGACAGGCGAGCAGTACTTC.

V usage is TRBV6-1 and J usage is TRBJ1-2, with TRBD1 identical over 7 bases. This CDR3 region has 18 residues. Trimming took 1 base from V and 6 from J; bases not matched to a gene: 17. The germline V gene has CDR1 MNHNS and CDR2 SASEGT. CDR3 protein: CASSEEEEEGQGGDGYTF. Here the CDR3 DNA reads TGTGCCAGCAGTGAAGAAGAGGAGGAGGGGCAGGGGGGAGATGGCTACACCTTC.

J is TRBJ1-3 and V is TRBV9; possibly TRBD1 for D (6 bases). The CDR3 is made up of 15 amino acids. Trimming shortened V by 0 bases and J by 3 bases, and 10 bases separated the two germline ends. Germline V gene lookup returns CDR1 SGDLS and CDR2 YYNGEE. CDR3 DNA sequence: TGTGCCAGCAGCGTAGGAGGGGGGCTTGGAAACACCATATATTTT. This codes for CASSVGGGLGNTIYF.

The chain is built from TRBV28 and TRBJ2-7; the D gene is possibly TRBD2 (7 bases). V shed 3 bases and J shed 11 bases, with 11 bases lying between them. This CDR3 has 11 amino acids. Looked up from germline, CDR1 is MDHEN and CDR2 is SYDVKM. CDR3 nucleotide sequence: TGTGCCAGCAGTTTCGGGGGGCTCAAGTACTTC. Protein product: CASSFGGLKYF. The variable domain in full, with the rest retrieved from reference TRBV28 and TRBJ2-7, is DVKVTQSSRYLVKRTGEKVFLECVQDMDHENMFWYRQDPGLGLRLIYFSYDVKMKEKGDIPEGYSVSREKKERFSLILESASTNQTSMYLCASSFGGLKYFGPGTRLTVT.

This clone was observed a handful of times. The chain joins TRBV5-5 to TRBJ2-1; TRBD1 matches 8 bases. V lost 4 bases, J lost 7 bases, and 13 bases stayed unmatched. The CDR3 contains 16 residues. Germline V CDR1 and CDR2: SGHKS, YYEKEE (reference sequence). CDR3 sequence: CASSGGQAIKFNEQFF. The DNA of the CDR3 is TGTGCCAGCAGCGGGGGACAGGCAATAAAATTTAATGAGCAGTTCTTC.

The rearrangement links TRBV21-1 to TRBJ2-2; the table gives TRBD2 as D, unverified against the DNA. TRBV21-1 is labeled a pseudogene. This CDR3 spans 15 amino acids. CDR3: CASSFGLANTGELFF. In nucleotides, the CDR3 is TGTGCCAGCAGCTTCGGACTAGCGAACACCGGGGAGCTGTTTTTT.

The rearrangement joins TRBV7-9 to TRBJ2-1, with D possibly TRBD1 on 5 matching bases. V lost 8 bases, J lost 4 bases, and 9 bases lay in between. Germline V lookup: CDR1 SEHNR, CDR2 FQNEAQ (reference sequence). This CDR3 spans 12 amino acids. The CDR3 region has the DNA TGTGCCAGCCGACAGCTATACAATGAGCAGTTCTTC. Its translation is CASRQLYNEQFF.

This clone was counted a single time. The chain carries TRBV10-3 and TRBJ1-2, with 12 bases matching TRBD1. In germline, CDR1 is ENHRY, CDR2 SYGVKD. The CDR3 is 18 residues long. The J segment lost 4 bases and the V segment lost 8 bases, leaving 17 bases of the junction unmatched. The DNA for the CDR3 is TGTGCCATCTTTGGACTGGGGACAGGGGGCAAGTACGGCTATGGCTACACCTTC. Its translation is CAIFGLGTGGKYGYGYTF.

The chain recombines TRBV9 with TRBJ1-6, with D hard to call. CDR3 length: 15 residues. The germline V gene encodes CDR1 SGDLS and CDR2 YYNGEE. Trimming took off 0 bases at V and 6 bases at J, with 10 bases between the two ends. The CDR3 loop is CASSVGGNFNSPLHF. CDR3 bases: TGTGCCAGCAGCGTAGGAGGGAATTTTAATTCACCCCTCCACTTT. The full variable domain, completed using reference TRBV9 and TRBJ1-6, is DSGVTQTPKHLITATGQRVTLRCSPRSGDLSVYWYQQSLDQGLQFLIQYYNGEERAKGNILERFSAQQFPDLHSELNLSSLELGDSALYFCASSVGGNFNSPLHFGNGTRLTVT.

CDR3 residues: CASQVAAGVYNEQFF. CDR3 sequence (DNA): TGTGCCAGTCAAGTAGCGGCGGGGGTCTACAATGAGCAGTTCTTC. The chain combines TRBV19 with TRBJ2-1, with 7 bases lining up with TRBD2. Germline V gene sequence: CDR1 LNHDA, CDR2 SQIVND (reference sequence). CDR3 length: 15 residues. J was trimmed by 3 bases and V by 8 bases; bases with no gene match: 10.

J is TRBJ1-3 and V is TRBV5-6; maybe TRBD1 (5 bases). CDR1 SGHDT and CDR2 YYEEEE come from the germline V gene. V gave up 4 bases and J gave up 6 bases, with 8 bases separating them. The CDR3 spans 12 residues. The CDR3 region is CASSGTKNTIYF. Here the CDR3 DNA reads TGTGCCAGCAGCGGGACCAAAAACACCATATATTTT.

This clone was counted once. The gene calls are TRBV18 and TRBJ1-1; maybe TRBD1 (6 bases). CDR1 and CDR2 from the germline V gene are KGHSH and LQKENI. The CDR3 is 15 amino acids. Trimming left V 4 bases short and J 2 bases short, with 14 bases between. The CDR3 is CASSRNGGFNTEAFF. The DNA of the CDR3 is TGTGCCAGCTCACGCAACGGGGGCTTCAACACTGAAGCTTTCTTT. The full variable domain, completed using reference TRBV18 and TRBJ1-1, is NAGVMQNPRHLVRRRGQEARLRCSPMKGHSHVYWYRQLPEEGLKFMVYLQKENIIDESGMPKERFSAEFPKEGPSILRIQQVVRGDSAAYFCASSRNGGFNTEAFFGQGTRLTVV.

The chain is built from TRBV2 and TRBJ2-7, with D perhaps matching TRBD2 (6 bases). This CDR3 contains 13 residues. V lost 6 bases and J 2 bases, leaving 11 bases between the germline ends. The V gene's germline CDR1 is SNHLY and CDR2 FYNNEI. CDR3 coding DNA: TGTGCCAGCAGGTTGCGGGGAACCTACGAGCAGTACTTC. Translation gives CASRLRGTYEQYF.

The chain links TRBV4-2 to TRBJ1-3, with D perhaps matching TRBD1 (6 bases). Germline V gene lookup returns CDR1 LGHNA and CDR2 YNFKEQ. Trimming stripped 2 bases from V and 1 base from J, with 6 bases between. The CDR3 is 14 residues long. CDR3 sequence (DNA): TGTGCCAGCAGCCAAACAGGGTCTGGAAACACCATATATTTT. Translating gives CASSQTGSGNTIYF.

The V and J genes are TRBV2 and TRBJ2-5; TRBD1 agrees at 7 bases. This CDR3 spans 12 amino acids. CDR1 and CDR2 from the germline V gene are SNHLY and FYNNEI. Unmatched junction bases numbered 12, after V lost 11 bases and J lost 9 bases. CDR3 amino acids: CAGQEQAGSQYF. In DNA form, the CDR3 reads TGTGCCGGACAGGAACAGGCCGGCTCCCAGTACTTC.

The rearrangement joins TRBV9 to TRBJ1-1; D perhaps matches TRBD1 (5 bases). Trimming stripped 4 bases from V and 4 bases from J, with 17 bases between. The CDR3 totals 15 residues. CDR1 is SGDLS, CDR2 YYNGEE, per germline. The CDR3 sequence is CASSPQTEMSTEAFF. CDR3 bases: TGTGCCAGCAGCCCCCAGACAGAGATGAGCACTGAAGCTTTCTTT.

This clone is a singleton in its sample. This sequence joins TRBV30 and TRBJ1-2; D is possibly TRBD1 (5 bases). The V gene's germline CDR1 is GTSNPN and CDR2 SVGIG (reference sequence). Trimming took 5 bases from V and 8 from J, leaving 21 bases between them. The CDR3 consists of 14 residues. In DNA form, the CDR3 reads TGTGCCTGGTGGGCCTACACAGAGCCAGGGGGCTACACCTTC. It codes for CAWWAYTEPGGYTF.

The count of this clone is one. V gene TRBV4-1 combines with J gene TRBJ1-3, with 9 positions matching TRBD1. J was trimmed by 5 bases and V by 1 base; bases with no gene match: 9. The length of the CDR3 is 17 residues. Looked up from germline, CDR1 is MGHRA and CDR2 is YSYEKL. As DNA, the CDR3 is TGCGCCAGCAGCCAAGGCCCGGGACAGGGCCTACGAAACACCATATATTTT. Encoded protein: CASSQGPGQGLRNTIYF.

The rearrangement joins TRBV7-6 to TRBJ2-3; 7 positions agree with TRBD2. The germline gives CDR1 SGHVS, CDR2 FNYEAQ. CDR3 length equals 15 residues. The V and J ends lost 5 bases and 3 bases, in that order; junction bases with no gene match: 8. This chain's CDR3 is CASSITGTKTDTQYF. The CDR3 DNA sequence: TGTGCCAGCAGCATCACCGGGACTAAAACAGATACGCAGTATTTT.

The V call is TRBV11-3, the J call TRBJ2-1, with 10 bases fitting TRBD1. The trim removed 0 bases at V and 5 bases at J, leaving 4 bases unmatched. The CDR3 is made up of 16 amino acids. Germline lookup yields CDR1 SGHNT and CDR2 YENEEA. The CDR3 region is CASSLDGQGGNNEQFF. CDR3 nucleotides: TGTGCCAGCAGCTTAGATGGACAGGGGGGTAACAATGAGCAGTTCTTC.